This T cell receptor beta chain was documented in a study of cytomegalovirus exposure and HLA in healthy donors. About this clone: Antigen unknown.

The method was immunoSEQ multiplex PCR; TCRdb's version includes in-frame clones alone and lacks a portion of them. The repertoire holds 100,000 to 150,000 clones, with approximately 94% as singletons. Per germline, CDR1 LGHNA and CDR2 YSLEER. The CDR3 has 12 amino acids. Trimming shortened V by 1 base and J by 5 bases, and 4 bases separated the two germline ends. Study observations and caveats: It was reported that the classifier diagnosed cytomegalovirus status with high specificity and sensitivity in both the original and validation cohorts. A few CMV-associated chains proved CMV antigen-specific in vitro.

The origin of this receptor is a man aged 18 to 30 in good health and CMV-seronegative. The genes are TRBV4-3 and TRBJ2-3, with no clear D. What was sequenced was PBMCs. The chain's CDR3 is CASSQALDTQYF. In DNA form, the CDR3 reads TGCGCCAGCAGCCAAGCTTTAGATACGCAGTATTTT.